The 14 T cell receptor beta chains in this list originate from one sample, sequenced in a study of blood T cell repertoires in COVID-19. Repertoires were generated with immunoSEQ multiplex PCR, while TCRdb's copy carries only in-frame clones and drops some. The table records some 140,000 clones, roughly 83% of them present only once. The sample taken for sequencing was peripheral blood. Every receptor here comes from a woman aged 60 to 75 with COVID-19, enrolled during active disease.

This clone appeared once. The chain combines TRBV27 with TRBJ2-7, with TRBD2 matching 10 bases. From germline, CDR1 is MNHEY and CDR2 SMNVEV (reference sequence). V was clipped by 5 bases and J by 6 bases; unmatched bases: 7. The CDR3 length is 14 residues. The CDR3 sequence is CASSTSLAGSEQYF. The CDR3 region has the DNA TGTGCCAGCAGTACCTCACTAGCGGGAAGCGAGCAGTACTTC.

The J gene is TRBJ1-1, the V gene TRBV3-1 (or the pseudogene TRBV3-2), with 9 nucleotides matching TRBD1. The CDR3 consists of 12 residues. The V gene's germline CDR1 is LGHDT and CDR2 YNNKEL (reference sequence). V lost 3 bases, J lost 11 bases, and 4 bases stayed unmatched. The CDR3 loop is CASSQGTGRAFF. The CDR3 DNA is TGTGCCAGCAGCCAGGGGACAGGGCGTGCTTTCTTT.

The chain combines TRBV19 with TRBJ1-1; D possibly corresponds to TRBD1 (6 bases). The CDR3 spans 17 residues. The germline V gene encodes CDR1 LNHDA and CDR2 SQIVND (reference sequence). The ends were cut back, 3 bases at V and 0 bases at J, with 17 bases in the middle. The CDR3 protein is CASSIARQGKLNTEAFF. CDR3 nucleotide sequence: TGTGCCAGTAGTATCGCAAGGCAGGGGAAATTGAACACTGAAGCTTTCTTT.

The chain joins TRBV6-5 to TRBJ1-5; possibly TRBD1 for D (6 bases). The CDR3 extends over 15 amino acids. V shed 2 bases and J shed 0 bases, with 8 bases lying between them. CDR1 is MNHEY and CDR2 is SVGAGI in the germline V gene. CDR3 protein: CASSYNRDSNQPQHF. The DNA for the CDR3 is TGTGCCAGCAGTTACAACAGGGATAGCAATCAGCCCCAGCATTTT.

The J gene is TRBJ2-7, the V gene TRBV7-9, with D unresolved. The CDR3 consists of 13 residues. CDR1 is SEHNR, CDR2 FQNEAQ, per germline (reference sequence). Trimming stripped 1 base from V and 7 bases from J, with 11 bases between. Here the CDR3 reads CASSLGAIREQYV. In DNA, the CDR3 is TGTGCCAGCAGCTTAGGGGCGATAAGGGAGCAGTACGTC.

The chain's CDR3 is CASRTDRLNNSPLHF. The CDR3 nucleotides are TGTGCCAGCAGAACCGACAGGTTAAATAATTCACCCCTCCACTTT. The gene calls are TRBV11-2 and TRBJ1-6, with D possibly TRBD1 on 6 matching bases. In germline, CDR1 is SGHAT, CDR2 FQNNGV. The CDR3 extends over 15 amino acids. Trimming pared 6 bases from V and 5 bases from J, leaving 14 bases between.

The chain has TRBV27 and TRBJ1-5; 8 positions match TRBD1. The CDR3 loop spans 16 amino acids. CDR1 and CDR2 (germline): MNHEY, SMNVEV (reference sequence). With V trimmed by 5 bases and J by 0 bases, 6 bases remained unmatched. The CDR3 coding sequence is TGTGCCAGCAGTCCCCGGACAGGGTATAGCAATCAGCCCCAGCATTTT. This encodes CASSPRTGYSNQPQHF.

CDR3 nucleotides: TGTGCCAGCTCATCAGGGGTTAGCAATCAGCCCCAGCATTTT. It is translated as CASSSGVSNQPQHF. The rearrangement uses TRBV18 and TRBJ1-5; D perhaps matches TRBD1 (6 bases). This CDR3 is 14 amino acids long. From germline, CDR1 is KGHSH and CDR2 LQKENI. V lost 5 bases and J lost 0, with 8 bases in between.

The rearrangement links TRBV14 to TRBJ2-1; the D gene is possibly TRBD2 (6 bases). This CDR3 contains 13 residues. Germline values: CDR1 SGHDN, CDR2 FVKESK. Between the trimmed V and J ends, which lost 3 bases and 9 bases, there was a span of 12 bases. CDR3 in amino acids: CASSQGRGGEQFF. The DNA of the CDR3 is TGTGCCAGCAGCCAGGGGCGGGGAGGTGAGCAGTTCTTC. Looking up the rest from reference TRBV14 and TRBJ2-1 gives the full variable domain: EAGVTQFPSHSVIEKGQTVTLRCDPISGHDNLYWYRRVMGKEIKFLLHFVKESKQDESGMPNNRFLAERTGGTYSTLKVQPAELEDSGVYFCASSQGRGGEQFFGPGTRLTVL.

This clone was counted between two and nine times. This chain joins TRBV20-1 and TRBJ1-2; D possibly corresponds to TRBD1 (5 bases). Germline-derived CDR1 and CDR2 are DFQATT and SNEGSKA (reference sequence). V lost 6 bases and J 8 bases, leaving 13 bases between the germline ends. This CDR3 has 11 residues. CDR3 sequence (DNA): TGCAGTGCGGTCGTACAGGCCGGCTACACCTTC. Translating gives CSAVVQAGYTF.

This sequence joins TRBV5-1 and TRBJ2-5, with 10 bases matching TRBD2. CDR3 length equals 16 residues. Germline-derived CDR1 and CDR2 are SGHRS and YFSETQ. The V gene end was trimmed by 0 bases and the J gene end by 5 bases; junction bases not matched to a gene: 7. DNA for the CDR3: TGCGCCAGCAGCTTGGTCCCTAGCGGGAGAGATGAGACCCAGTACTTC. This gives the protein CASSLVPSGRDETQYF.

The J gene is TRBJ2-7, the V gene TRBV27, with 9 bases matching TRBD2. This CDR3 is 18 amino acids long. Trimming cost V 1 base and J 4 bases; bases outside gene matches: 14. Looked up from germline, CDR1 is MNHEY and CDR2 is SMNVEV (reference sequence). CDR3 DNA: TGTGCCAGCAGTTTATACCCCCCCCGCGGGAGGGCCCAGTACGAGCAGTACTTC. It is translated as CASSLYPPRGRAQYEQYF.

The chain uses TRBV21-1 and TRBJ1-1; the table calls TRBD1, which could not be checked here. TRBV21-1 is described as a pseudogene. This CDR3 region has 22 residues. CDR3 in DNA: TGTGCCAGCATAACTGGGGTACCGGGACAGGGGGGTTTTGTCGGGTGGAACACTGAAGCTTTCTTT. As protein: CASITGVPGQGGFVGWNTEAFF.

Comments on this clone: Other DNA sequences in this specimen translate into the identical CDR3. The chain recombines TRBV6-5 with TRBJ1-4; D remains unclear. The V gene lost 6 bases and the J gene lost 0 bases, with 11 bases spanning the gap. The germline V gene encodes CDR1 MNHEY and CDR2 SVGAGI. This CDR3 is built from 15 residues. CDR3 sequence: CASRSRGSTNEKLFF. CDR3 bases: TGTGCCAGCAGATCCCGGGGATCAACTAATGAAAAACTGTTTTTT.